The entry that follows covers one T cell receptor beta chain sequence. Antigen: not known. Joint extraction of RNA and DNA used roughly 20-32 mg of bulk tissue that was unsorted. Total RNA (roughly 550 ng) served as template for TCR beta cDNA synthesis primed by a constant-region primer. Library construction for TCR beta comprised three nested multiplex PCR rounds performed with slightly modified ARM-PCR. For around 9 cycles apiece, the opening two PCR rounds ran with TRBV1-TRBV30 forward primers and a C-beta reverse primer. Each CDR3 protein gets one entry after TCRdb re-called the multiplex PCR reads with MiXCR. The sample has 100,000 or so distinct CDR3 sequences; about 70% are singletons. The sample comes from a study of tumor-infiltrating lymphocytes in primary liver carcinoma. Study-level findings and limits: There were only about 7.5-25% of top clones found in all five tumor regions. Tumor-adjacent and tumor-blood pairs shared less of their repertoires than tumor region pairs shared.

The CDR3 sequence is 15 residues long. Germline V lookup: CDR1 SGHAT, CDR2 FQNNGV. V gave up 7 bases and J gave up 11 bases; unmatched junction bases: 17. The TCR comes from an older woman with primary liver carcinoma and hepatitis B virus infection. This rearrangement joins TRBV11-2 to TRBJ2-1, with 7 bases lining up with TRBD2. The material sequenced was liver tumor tissue from sampling region 2. Subset noted: tumor region T2, inferior pole. The CDR3 sequence is CASNLVREPGRKQFF. The CDR3 nucleotides are TGTGCCAGCAACCTGGTGCGGGAGCCTGGCCGGAAGCAGTTCTTC.